The 8 T cell receptor beta chains below come from one sample, sequenced in a study of T cell responses to AZD1222 COVID-19 vaccine. Assay: immunoSEQ multiplex PCR; the TCRdb copy retains only in-frame clones and omits some. Found here are 68,000 or so clones, 65% to 80% of them singletons; the top ten hold 9% to 13%. Specimen: peripheral blood, collected on day 0 of AZD1222 vaccination. These receptors were obtained from an adult in good health.

The chain uses TRBV3-1 (or the pseudogene TRBV3-2) and TRBJ1-1; D is ambiguous. Germline-derived CDR1 and CDR2 are LGHDT and YNNKEL (reference sequence). Trimming removed 6 bases from V and 0 bases from J, with 8 bases in between. The CDR3 totals 13 residues. The CDR3 DNA follows: TGTGCCAGCAGTGCTAAGATGAACACTGAAGCTTTCTTT. Protein product: CASSAKMNTEAFF.

The rearrangement joins TRBV9 to TRBJ2-5; 10 nucleotides line up with TRBD2. CDR3 size: 17 residues. The trim removed 3 bases at V and 4 bases at J, leaving 12 bases unmatched. Germline assignment: CDR1 SGDLS and CDR2 YYNGEE. The CDR3 is CASSAGTDPSGGETQYF. DNA of the CDR3: TGTGCCAGCAGCGCCGGGACAGACCCTAGCGGGGGAGAGACCCAGTACTTC.

The CDR3 loop reads CASSEDFGTGPRGGYTF. The CDR3 DNA reads as TGTGCCAGCAGTGAGGATTTTGGGACAGGACCGAGGGGTGGCTACACCTTC. The chain links TRBV2 to TRBJ1-2; 8 bases are shared with TRBD1. Germline-derived CDR1 and CDR2 are SNHLY and FYNNEI. The CDR3 runs 17 residues. The V and J ends lost 3 bases and 7 bases, in that order; junction bases with no gene match: 16.

In regard to this clone: Other DNA sequences in this specimen translate into the identical CDR3. The V call is TRBV5-1, the J call TRBJ2-7; D could derive from TRBD1 or TRBD2 (6 bases each). The CDR3 is 13 residues long. Germline assignment: CDR1 SGHRS and CDR2 YFSETQ. V lost 2 bases and J lost 2, with 8 bases in between. For the CDR3, the DNA is TGCGCCAGCAGCTTCGGGGGCACCTACGAGCAGTACTTC. Translated: CASSFGGTYEQYF.

The chain recombines TRBV5-5 with TRBJ1-4; TRBD1 is a possible D gene (5 bases). The germline V and J ends were trimmed by 4 bases and 0 bases, with 16 bases remaining between them. This CDR3 spans 17 amino acids. Germline CDR1 is SGHKS and CDR2 is YYEKEE (reference sequence). This CDR3 reads CASSAFLPRATNEKLFF. The CDR3 nucleotides read TGTGCCAGCAGCGCCTTCCTCCCCAGGGCAACTAATGAAAAACTGTTTTTT.

The chain employs TRBV6-6 and TRBJ1-2, with TRBD1 matching 7 bases. V lost 6 bases to trimming and J lost 1 base; unmatched junction nucleotides: 20. Germline V gene lookup returns CDR1 MNHNY and CDR2 SVGAGI (reference sequence). The CDR3 has 19 residues. CDR3 loop: CASSYNLGTASLHNYGYTF. The CDR3 bases are TGTGCCAGCAGCTACAACCTCGGGACAGCTTCACTCCATAACTATGGCTACACCTTC.

Comments on this clone: The same CDR3 arises from other DNA sequences in this sample as well. V usage is TRBV3-1 (or the pseudogene TRBV3-2) and J usage is TRBJ1-1; D is possibly TRBD1 (5 bases). This CDR3 has 13 residues. Germline V gene lookup returns CDR1 LGHDT and CDR2 YNNKEL (reference sequence). The V gene lost 1 base and the J gene lost 8 bases, with 11 bases spanning the gap. CDR3: CASSQGGLSEAFF. The CDR3 DNA is TGTGCCAGCAGCCAAGGGGGCCTCAGCGAAGCTTTCTTT.

The genes are TRBV5-6 and TRBJ1-2, with TRBD1 identical over 7 bases. V shed 0 bases, J shed 5 bases, and the junction held 10 bases outside the gene matches. Germline CDR1 is SGHDT and CDR2 is YYEEEE. The CDR3 sequence is 16 residues long. DNA for the CDR3: TGTGCCAGCAGCTTGGAGCAGGGGGACCTCCATTATGGCTACACCTTC. Its translation is CASSLEQGDLHYGYTF.